This T cell receptor beta chain was obtained from a study of OX40 agonist ivuxolimab in advanced cancers. The wider study: An agonistic anti-OX40 (CD134) antibody, ivuxolimab, was used to treat the patients. Three patients got partial responses; one had hepatocellular carcinoma and two had cutaneous melanoma. Males comprised 82.7% of the group, whose mean age was about 61 years (range about 20 to 79).

Measured with immunoSEQ multiplex PCR; TCRdb has only the in-frame clones, and not every one. The sample contains about 60,000 clones, about 89% of which appear only once. The receptor was derived from an adult with an advanced solid tumor such as melanoma, head and neck, liver or kidney cancer. The sequencing used CD4+ or CD8+ T cells sorted from blood, collected in a trial of the OX40 agonist ivuxolimab.

CDR3 DNA: TGTGCCAGCAGTAGCCGGGACAGGGGACCGGGCGAGCAGTACTTC. As protein: CASSSRDRGPGEQYF. This chain joins TRBV6-5 and TRBJ2-7; TRBD1 aligns across 10 bases. This CDR3 comprises 15 residues. Looked up from germline, CDR1 is MNHEY and CDR2 is SVGAGI. V was pared by 5 bases and J by 6 bases, with 10 bases of the junction left unmatched.